Reported below is one T cell receptor (beta chain). Its antigen is undetermined. This sample was included in a study of T cell repertoires in cytomegalovirus infection. Study results and caveats: In two of eight donors, the top clonotype was HLA-C-restricted CMV-specific.

Per the germline V gene, CDR1 is SGHDN and CDR2 is FVKESK. The J segment lost 7 bases and the V segment lost 1 base, leaving 17 bases of the junction unmatched. The CDR3 has 20 amino acids. TCRdb reprocessed the reads via MiXCR and lists one record per CDR3 protein. The repertoire holds around 500,000 distinct CDR3 sequences, about two fifths seen once, with just under 45% in the top ten. The material was cultured PBMCs, obtained from culture after CMV antigen stimulation. The chain links TRBV14 to TRBJ2-2; 11 bases are shared with TRBD2. The clonotype comes from a human donor in good health (CMV status not recorded). Some clones in this sample may be carry-over from other donors' samples. The DNA for the CDR3 is TGTGCCAGCAGCCAAGGATTAGCGGGAGGGCCCCAACCCTCAGTCGGGGAGCTGTTTTTT. Translated, it gives CASSQGLAGGPQPSVGELFF.